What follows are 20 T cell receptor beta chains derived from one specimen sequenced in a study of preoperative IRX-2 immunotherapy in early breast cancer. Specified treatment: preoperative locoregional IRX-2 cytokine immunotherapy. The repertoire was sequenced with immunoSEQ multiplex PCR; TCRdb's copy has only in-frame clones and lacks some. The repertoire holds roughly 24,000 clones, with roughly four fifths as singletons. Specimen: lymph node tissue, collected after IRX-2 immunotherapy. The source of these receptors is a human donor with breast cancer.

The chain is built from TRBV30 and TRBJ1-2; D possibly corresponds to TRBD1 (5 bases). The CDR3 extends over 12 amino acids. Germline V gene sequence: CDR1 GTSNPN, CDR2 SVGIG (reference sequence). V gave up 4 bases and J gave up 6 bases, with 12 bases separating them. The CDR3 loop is CAWIKGRNGYTF. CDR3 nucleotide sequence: TGTGCCTGGATTAAGGGGAGGAATGGCTACACCTTC.

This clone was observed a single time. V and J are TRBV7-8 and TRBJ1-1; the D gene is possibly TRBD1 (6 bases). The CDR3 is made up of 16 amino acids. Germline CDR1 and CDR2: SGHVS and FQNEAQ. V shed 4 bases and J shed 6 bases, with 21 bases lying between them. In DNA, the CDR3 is TGTGCCAGCAGCTCACTAGGTGTCGCCGGGGGGCCTGAAGCTTTCTTT. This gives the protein CASSSLGVAGGPEAFF.

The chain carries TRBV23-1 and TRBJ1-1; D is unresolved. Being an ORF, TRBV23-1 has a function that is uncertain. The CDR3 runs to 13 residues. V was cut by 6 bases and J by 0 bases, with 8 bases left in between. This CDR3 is CASSLELNTEAFF. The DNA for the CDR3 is TGCGCCAGCAGCTTAGAATTGAACACTGAAGCTTTCTTT.

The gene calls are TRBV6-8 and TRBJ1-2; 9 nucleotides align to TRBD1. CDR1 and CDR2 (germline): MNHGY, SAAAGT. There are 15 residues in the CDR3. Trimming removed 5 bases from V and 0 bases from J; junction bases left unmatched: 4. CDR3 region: CASSDTGGPNYGYTF. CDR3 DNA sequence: TGTGCCAGCAGTGATACAGGGGGCCCTAACTATGGCTACACCTTC.

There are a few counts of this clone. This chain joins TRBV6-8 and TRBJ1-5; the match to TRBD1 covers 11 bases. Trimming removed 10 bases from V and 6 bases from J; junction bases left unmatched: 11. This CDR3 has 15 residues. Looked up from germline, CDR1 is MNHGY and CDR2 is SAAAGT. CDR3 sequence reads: CAISGGQGVGQPQHF. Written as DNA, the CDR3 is TGTGCCATCAGCGGGGGACAGGGGGTCGGTCAGCCCCAGCATTTT.

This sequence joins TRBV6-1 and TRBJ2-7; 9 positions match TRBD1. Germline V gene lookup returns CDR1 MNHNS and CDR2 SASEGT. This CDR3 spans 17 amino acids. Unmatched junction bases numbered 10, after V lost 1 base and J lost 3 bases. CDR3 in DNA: TGTGCCAGCAGTGAAGAACTTACAGGGGGCTCTTTCTACGAGCAGTACTTC. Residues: CASSEELTGGSFYEQYF.

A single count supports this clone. The CDR3 bases are TGCGCCAGCAGTGCCTCCCCGGGACAAGGGACGGCTAGCAATCAGCCCCAGCATTTT. The encoded protein is CASSASPGQGTASNQPQHF. The genes are TRBV10-2 and TRBJ1-5, with a possible D match to TRBD1 (6 bases). Trimming took 4 bases from V and 0 from J, leaving 22 bases between them. Germline lookup yields CDR1 WSHSY and CDR2 SAAADI. This CDR3 spans 19 amino acids.

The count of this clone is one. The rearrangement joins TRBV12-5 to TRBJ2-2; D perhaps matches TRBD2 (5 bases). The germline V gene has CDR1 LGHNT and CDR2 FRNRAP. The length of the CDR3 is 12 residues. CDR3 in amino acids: CASTGGTGELFF. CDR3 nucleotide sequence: TGTGCCAGCACCGGAGGCACCGGGGAGCTGTTTTTT.

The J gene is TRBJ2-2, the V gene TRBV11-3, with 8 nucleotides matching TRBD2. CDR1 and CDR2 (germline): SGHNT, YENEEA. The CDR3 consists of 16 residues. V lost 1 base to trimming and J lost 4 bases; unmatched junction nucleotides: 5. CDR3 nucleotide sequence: TGTGCCAGCAGCTTAGGAGGCGGGAGGATCACCGGGGAGCTGTTTTTT. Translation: CASSLGGGRITGELFF.

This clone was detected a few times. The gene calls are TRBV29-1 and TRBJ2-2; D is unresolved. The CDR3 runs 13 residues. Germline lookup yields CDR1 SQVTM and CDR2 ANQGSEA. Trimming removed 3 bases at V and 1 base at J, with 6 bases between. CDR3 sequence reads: CSVDPGNTGELFF. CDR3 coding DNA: TGCAGCGTTGACCCTGGGAACACCGGGGAGCTGTTTTTT.

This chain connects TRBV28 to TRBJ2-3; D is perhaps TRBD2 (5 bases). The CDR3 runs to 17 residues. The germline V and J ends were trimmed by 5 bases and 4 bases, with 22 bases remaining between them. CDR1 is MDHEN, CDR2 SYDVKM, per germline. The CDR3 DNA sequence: TGTGCCAGCAGTCCGACCCACTGTCCGGGGAGTGCAGATACGCAGTATTTT. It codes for CASSPTHCPGSADTQYF.

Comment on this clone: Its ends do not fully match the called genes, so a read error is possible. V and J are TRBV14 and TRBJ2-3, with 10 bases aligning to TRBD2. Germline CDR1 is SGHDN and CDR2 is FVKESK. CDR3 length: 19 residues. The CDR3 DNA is TGTGCCAGCAGCCAAGATACTAGGCGGCTAGCGGGAGAGGGAGATAAGCAGTATTTT. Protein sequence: CASSQDTRRLAGEGDKQYF.

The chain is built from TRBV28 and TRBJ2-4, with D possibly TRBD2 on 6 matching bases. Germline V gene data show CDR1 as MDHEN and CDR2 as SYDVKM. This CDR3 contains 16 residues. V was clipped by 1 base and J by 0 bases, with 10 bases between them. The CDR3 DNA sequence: TGTGCCAGCAGTTTATTCGGGAGTCCAGCCAAAAACATTCAGTACTTC. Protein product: CASSLFGSPAKNIQYF.

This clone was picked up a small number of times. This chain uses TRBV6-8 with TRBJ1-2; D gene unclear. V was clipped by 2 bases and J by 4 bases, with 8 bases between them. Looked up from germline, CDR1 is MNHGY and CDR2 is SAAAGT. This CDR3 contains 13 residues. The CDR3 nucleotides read TGTGCCAGCAGTTACAGGGAGGGCTATGGCTACACCTTC. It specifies CASSYREGYGYTF.

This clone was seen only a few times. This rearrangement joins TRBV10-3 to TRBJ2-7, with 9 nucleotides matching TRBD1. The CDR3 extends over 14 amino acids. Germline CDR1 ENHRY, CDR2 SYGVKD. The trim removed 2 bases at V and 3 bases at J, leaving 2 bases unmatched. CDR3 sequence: CAISEGQGFYEQYF. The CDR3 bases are TGTGCCATCAGTGAGGGACAGGGGTTCTACGAGCAGTACTTC.

This chain's CDR3 is CASSYSSNYGYTF. The CDR3 region has the DNA TGTGCCAGCAGTTACTCCAGTAATTATGGCTACACCTTC. The chain employs TRBV6-8 and TRBJ1-2; D gene unclear. V was shortened by 0 bases and J by 5 bases, with 7 bases between the two germline ends. CDR3 length: 13 amino acids. Germline CDR1 MNHGY, CDR2 SAAAGT.

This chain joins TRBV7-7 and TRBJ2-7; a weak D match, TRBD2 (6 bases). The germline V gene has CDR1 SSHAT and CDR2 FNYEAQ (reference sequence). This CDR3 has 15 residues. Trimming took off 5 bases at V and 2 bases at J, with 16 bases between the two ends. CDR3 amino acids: CASSRPGLTTYEQYF. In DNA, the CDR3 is TGTGCCAGCAGCCGACCGGGACTCACCACCTACGAGCAGTACTTC.

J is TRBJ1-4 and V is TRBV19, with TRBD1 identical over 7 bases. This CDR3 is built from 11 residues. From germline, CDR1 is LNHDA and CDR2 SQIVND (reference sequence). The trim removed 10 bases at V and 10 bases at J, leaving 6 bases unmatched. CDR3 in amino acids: CATTGSRKLFF. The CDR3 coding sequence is TGTGCCACGACAGGGTCCAGAAAACTGTTTTTT.

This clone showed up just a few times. CDR3 sequence (DNA): TGTGCCAGTTCCAGGACGGGGAACACTGAAGCTTTCTTT. Translation gives CASSRTGNTEAFF. The rearrangement links TRBV19 to TRBJ1-1; D uncertain. Germline CDR1 LNHDA, CDR2 SQIVND (reference sequence). The V end was cut by 8 bases, the J end by 1 base, with 11 bases between. The CDR3 contains 13 residues.

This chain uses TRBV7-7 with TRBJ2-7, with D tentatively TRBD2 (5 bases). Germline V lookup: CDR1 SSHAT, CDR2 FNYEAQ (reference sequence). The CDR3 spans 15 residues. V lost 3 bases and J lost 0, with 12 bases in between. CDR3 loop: CASSLARGSSYEQYF. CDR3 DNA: TGTGCCAGCAGCTTGGCACGAGGGAGCTCCTACGAGCAGTACTTC.